The 26 T cell receptor beta chains in this list originate from one sample, sequenced in a study of blood T cell repertoires in COVID-19. TCRdb's copy holds only in-frame clones and misses some; the assay was immunoSEQ multiplex PCR. The sample has about 210,000 clones, around four fifths seen once; the top ten hold around 9.2%. The sequenced sample consisted of PBMCs or T cells enriched from blood (not recorded which). Source of these receptors: a man between 40 and 49 years old who had recovered from COVID-19.

In its sample, this clone is medium-sized. The CDR3 coding sequence is TGTGCCAGCAGCCAGGAGGGGTCTGGCTACACCTTC. Encoded protein: CASSQEGSGYTF. The V call is TRBV11-2, the J call TRBJ1-2; maybe TRBD1 (5 bases). With 5 bases removed from V and 7 bases from J, the gap between germline ends came to 11 bases. The CDR3 is 12 residues long. Germline V gives CDR1 SGHAT, CDR2 FQNNGV.

V usage is TRBV6-1 and J usage is TRBJ1-6; no firm D call. V was clipped by 1 base and J by 7 bases, with 8 bases between them. The CDR3 consists of 14 residues. CDR1 is MNHNS and CDR2 is SASEGT in the germline V gene. As DNA, the CDR3 is TGTGCCAGCAGTGAAGGAGTCTGGAATTCACCCCTCCACTTT. The encoded protein is CASSEGVWNSPLHF.

This chain links TRBV29-1 with TRBJ1-1; 9 bases fit TRBD1. V was clipped by 6 bases and J by 1 base; unmatched bases: 15. In germline, CDR1 is SQVTM, CDR2 ANQGSEA. CDR3 length equals 17 residues. CDR3 coding DNA: TGCAGCGTCCGGGGACAGGGAGGAGATAGTAGGAACACTGAAGCTTTCTTT. It translates to CSVRGQGGDSRNTEAFF.

The chain recombines TRBV30 with TRBJ1-5; 7 bases line up with TRBD1. Trimming removed 4 bases from V and 2 bases from J; junction bases left unmatched: 5. The V gene's germline CDR1 is GTSNPN and CDR2 SVGIG (reference sequence). The CDR3 sequence is 14 residues long. The DNA for the CDR3 is TGTGCCTGGAACCGACAGGGCCGCAATCAGCCCCAGCATTTT. This sequence encodes CAWNRQGRNQPQHF.

The chain is built from TRBV27 and TRBJ1-5; no reliable D call. The CDR3 spans 14 residues. Trimming left V 0 bases short and J 2 bases short, with 5 bases between. Germline V gene lookup returns CDR1 MNHEY and CDR2 SMNVEV (reference sequence). CDR3 sequence (DNA): TGTGCCAGCAGTTTATCGAGGGGCAATCAGCCCCAGCATTTT. It specifies CASSLSRGNQPQHF.

J is TRBJ1-6 and V is TRBV3-1 (or the pseudogene TRBV3-2); D is possibly TRBD1 (6 bases). CDR1 and CDR2 from the germline V gene are LGHDT and YNNKEL (reference sequence). The CDR3 length is 14 residues. Between the trimmed V and J ends, which lost 3 bases and 10 bases, there was a span of 13 bases. DNA for the CDR3: TGTGCCAGCAGCCAGAAGGGGGAGGGCTCACCCCTCCACTTT. This codes for CASSQKGEGSPLHF.

DNA for the CDR3: TGTGCCAGCAGTTACTCAGGGACAAGGCCCTACGAGCAGTACTTC. This sequence encodes CASSYSGTRPYEQYF. The genes are TRBV6-5 and TRBJ2-7; TRBD1 is a possible D gene (6 bases). CDR3 length: 15 residues. Trimming stripped 0 bases from V and 2 bases from J, with 11 bases between. Germline V gene sequence: CDR1 MNHEY, CDR2 SVGAGI.

V gene TRBV18 combines with J gene TRBJ2-7; D is possibly TRBD1 (5 bases). V lost 2 bases, J lost 6 bases, and 17 bases lay in between. Germline lookup yields CDR1 KGHSH and CDR2 LQKENI. This CDR3 is built from 15 residues. CDR3 bases: TGTGCCAGCTCACCAGGAGTAGCACCTCAGGGCGAGCAGTACTTC. Translated: CASSPGVAPQGEQYF. The whole variable domain, remainder taken from reference TRBV18 and TRBJ2-7, is NAGVMQNPRHLVRRRGQEARLRCSPMKGHSHVYWYRQLPEEGLKFMVYLQKENIIDESGMPKERFSAEFPKEGPSILRIQQVVRGDSAAYFCASSPGVAPQGEQYFGPGTRLTVT.

This clone was seen a handful of times. The chain couples TRBV3-1 (or the pseudogene TRBV3-2) to TRBJ1-6; D gene unclear. V lost 2 bases to trimming and J lost 8 bases, with 7 bases between them. Germline assignment: CDR1 LGHDT and CDR2 YNNKEL (reference sequence). This CDR3 has 13 residues. CDR3 sequence (DNA): TGTGCCAGCAGCCAATATCAGGATTCACCCCTCCACTTT. Encoded protein: CASSQYQDSPLHF.

This chain joins TRBV11-2 and TRBJ2-1, with 7 positions matching TRBD2. CDR3 length: 13 residues. Germline V gene lookup returns CDR1 SGHAT and CDR2 FQNNGV. After removal of 1 base from V and 7 bases from J, the junction contained 1 base not matched to a gene. The CDR3 DNA is TGTGCCAGCAGCTTAGCGCGGGAGAATGAGCAGTTCTTC. Amino acids: CASSLARENEQFF.

This clone has only one observation. The chain recombines TRBV18 with TRBJ2-3; 7 positions match TRBD1. The germline CDR1 and CDR2 sequences are KGHSH and LQKENI. J lost 1 base, V lost 3 bases, and 7 bases had no gene match. CDR3 length: 16 amino acids. The chain's CDR3 is CASSPLSRGRTDTQYF. The CDR3, as DNA: TGTGCCAGCTCACCCTTGAGTAGGGGGCGCACAGATACGCAGTATTTT.

As to this clone: A junction boundary mismatches the germline segment, possibly from a read error. The rearrangement links TRBV10-2 to TRBJ1-2; 9 bases are shared with TRBD1. This CDR3 has 14 amino acids. CDR1 is WSHSY and CDR2 is SAAADI in the germline V gene. CDR3 nucleotides: TGCGCCAGCGGTGAACAGGGGGCGGGTTATGGCTACACCTTC. This encodes CASGEQGAGYGYTF.

The chain links TRBV27 to TRBJ1-5; D unresolved. From germline, CDR1 is MNHEY and CDR2 SMNVEV (reference sequence). The CDR3 contains 13 residues. The V end was cut by 3 bases, the J end by 4 bases, with 7 bases between. CDR3 sequence reads: CASSLVVNQPQHF. The CDR3 DNA sequence: TGTGCCAGCAGTTTGGTAGTTAATCAGCCCCAGCATTTT.

The genes are TRBV9 and TRBJ1-6; TRBD1 is a possible D gene (5 bases). The CDR3 has 16 residues. Germline V gene data show CDR1 as SGDLS and CDR2 as YYNGEE. Trimming took 7 bases from V and 7 from J, leaving 21 bases between them. The CDR3 spells CASGAPAAAPNSPLHF. In DNA form, the CDR3 reads TGTGCCAGCGGGGCTCCGGCGGCAGCTCCGAATTCACCCCTCCACTTT.

Worth noting for this clone: One end of the junction is discordant with germline, which a read error may explain. The genes are TRBV10-1 and TRBJ2-7, with D tentatively TRBD1 (5 bases). CDR3 length equals 14 residues. The V gene's germline CDR1 is WNHNN and CDR2 SYGVQD (reference sequence). CDR3 in amino acids: CANSESLREYEQYF. The CDR3 region has the DNA TGCGCCAACAGTGAGTCGCTCAGGGAATACGAGCAGTACTTC.

V is TRBV28 and J is TRBJ2-2, with 10 bases aligning to TRBD2. The CDR3 is 16 amino acids. J lost 5 bases, V lost 10 bases, and 13 bases had no gene match. The germline gives CDR1 MDHEN, CDR2 SYDVKM. CDR3 sequence: CATRKRAGGWTGELFF. CDR3 nucleotide sequence: TGTGCCACCCGCAAGAGAGCGGGGGGGTGGACCGGGGAGCTGTTTTTT.

This clone occurred a few times. This chain connects TRBV2 to TRBJ2-2; D is undetermined. Trimming left V 7 bases short and J 1 base short, with 4 bases between. Per germline, CDR1 SNHLY and CDR2 FYNNEI. The CDR3 runs to 12 residues. As DNA, the CDR3 is TGTGCCAGCAAGCGGAACACCGGGGAGCTGTTTTTT. Its protein product is CASKRNTGELFF.

The rearrangement links TRBV7-2 to TRBJ2-1, with D perhaps TRBD2 (6 bases). Trimming pared 0 bases from V and 6 bases from J, leaving 9 bases between. CDR1 and CDR2 from the germline V gene are SGHTA and FQGNSA. This CDR3 is 14 amino acids long. The CDR3 bases are TGTGCCAGCAGCTTAGCCCTACTAGCCAATGAGCAGTTCTTC. Its translation is CASSLALLANEQFF.

The rearrangement uses TRBV6-5 and TRBJ2-1, with 11 bases lining up with TRBD2. In germline, CDR1 is MNHEY, CDR2 SVGAGI. V lost 1 base, J lost 8 bases, and 1 base stayed unmatched. There are 14 residues in the CDR3. The CDR3 nucleotides read TGTGCCAGCAGTTACTTGGGACTAGCGGATGAGCAGTTCTTC. Translating gives CASSYLGLADEQFF.

This sequence joins TRBV3-1 (or the pseudogene TRBV3-2) and TRBJ2-5; TRBD2 agrees at 9 bases. V dropped 4 bases and J dropped 4; count of bases not matched to a gene: 10. Germline CDR1 and CDR2: LGHDT and YNNKEL (reference sequence). The CDR3 totals 16 residues. CDR3 sequence (DNA): TGTGCCAGCAGCCGATTGGGCGGGAGGGCCTTAGAGACCCAGTACTTC. Translation: CASSRLGGRALETQYF.

The chain is built from TRBV12-5 and TRBJ1-5, with 8 bases that match TRBD1. The CDR3 is 15 amino acids. The germline gives CDR1 LGHNT, CDR2 FRNRAP. For the CDR3, the DNA is TGTGCAATCCCCGGACAGGGAGGAGGCAATCAGCCCCAGCATTTT. Its protein is CAIPGQGGGNQPQHF.

The chain employs TRBV24-1 and TRBJ2-5; 7 bases are shared with TRBD2. The length of the CDR3 is 16 residues. V shed 9 bases and J 3 bases; nucleotides not matched to a gene: 15. Germline CDR1 is KGHDR and CDR2 is SFDVKD. The CDR3 nucleotides read TGTGCCACCGGGCTCTCTGGCGGGACTAAAGAAGAGACCCAGTACTTC. It encodes CATGLSGGTKEETQYF.

The J gene is TRBJ1-2, the V gene TRBV18; a weak D match, TRBD1 (5 bases). The CDR3 is 16 amino acids. Germline V lookup: CDR1 KGHSH, CDR2 LQKENI. Trimming shortened V by 2 bases and J by 4 bases, and 17 bases separated the two germline ends. The CDR3 DNA sequence: TGTGCCAGCTCACCAAGGTTGGAGCAGGGAGGCTATGGCTACACCTTC. Protein product: CASSPRLEQGGYGYTF.

This clone appeared once. The chain carries TRBV5-6 and TRBJ1-2, with 7 bases fitting TRBD1. V trimming: 1 base; J trimming: 4 bases; junction bases outside the gene matches: 4. Germline-derived CDR1 and CDR2 are SGHDT and YYEEEE. This CDR3 is built from 14 residues. CDR3 residues: CASSLTGQSYGYTF. The CDR3 coding sequence is TGTGCCAGCAGCTTGACGGGACAGTCCTATGGCTACACCTTC.

The rearrangement links TRBV19 to TRBJ1-1, with 7 bases that match TRBD1. The V and J ends lost 7 bases and 1 base, in that order; junction bases with no gene match: 6. Germline values: CDR1 LNHDA, CDR2 SQIVND (reference sequence). This CDR3 spans 14 amino acids. The CDR3 DNA sequence: TGTGCCAGTAAAGAGGGACAGAAGAACACTGAAGCTTTCTTT. This gives the protein CASKEGQKNTEAFF.

V is TRBV7-9 and J is TRBJ2-5; 11 bases are shared with TRBD1. The CDR3 covers 19 residues. CDR1 and CDR2 from the germline V gene are SEHNR and FQNEAQ (reference sequence). V trimming: 4 bases; J trimming: 5 bases; junction bases outside the gene matches: 18. This CDR3 reads CASSSIIRLPGQGVETQYF. DNA for the CDR3: TGTGCCAGCAGCTCCATTATCCGTTTACCGGGACAGGGGGTCGAGACCCAGTACTTC. The full variable domain, rest sourced from reference TRBV7-9 and TRBJ2-5, is DTGVSQNPRHKITKRGQNVTFRCDPISEHNRLYWYRQTLGQGPEFLTYFQNEAQLEKSRLLSDRFSAERPKGSFSTLEIQRTEQGDSAMYLCASSSIIRLPGQGVETQYFGPGTRLLVL.